Only a few counts were recorded for the clone carrying this T cell receptor beta chain. Being one base from a much bigger clone, this may be a read error. This entry belongs to a study of blood T cells in healthy people across ages. Alongside a J-beta primer mix, a sample-barcoded 5' primer served in a second PCR lasting about 6 to 12 cycles. TCRdb recomputed calls from the 5' RACE reads with MiXCR, one row per CDR3 protein. The table includes hundreds of thousands of distinct CDR3 sequences, under 30% detected once. The CDR3 runs to 13 residues. The germline V and J ends were trimmed by 0 bases and 11 bases, with 13 bases remaining between them. From germline, CDR1 is MNHEY and CDR2 SVGEGT.

The origin of this receptor is an elderly woman in good health. V usage is TRBV6-2 or TRBV6-3 and J usage is TRBJ2-5; a weak D match, TRBD2 (5 bases). Sequencing input: blood. This CDR3 reads CASSYSRGGEQYF. The CDR3 DNA is TGTGCCAGCAGTTACTCTCGGGGTGGTGAGCAGTACTTC.